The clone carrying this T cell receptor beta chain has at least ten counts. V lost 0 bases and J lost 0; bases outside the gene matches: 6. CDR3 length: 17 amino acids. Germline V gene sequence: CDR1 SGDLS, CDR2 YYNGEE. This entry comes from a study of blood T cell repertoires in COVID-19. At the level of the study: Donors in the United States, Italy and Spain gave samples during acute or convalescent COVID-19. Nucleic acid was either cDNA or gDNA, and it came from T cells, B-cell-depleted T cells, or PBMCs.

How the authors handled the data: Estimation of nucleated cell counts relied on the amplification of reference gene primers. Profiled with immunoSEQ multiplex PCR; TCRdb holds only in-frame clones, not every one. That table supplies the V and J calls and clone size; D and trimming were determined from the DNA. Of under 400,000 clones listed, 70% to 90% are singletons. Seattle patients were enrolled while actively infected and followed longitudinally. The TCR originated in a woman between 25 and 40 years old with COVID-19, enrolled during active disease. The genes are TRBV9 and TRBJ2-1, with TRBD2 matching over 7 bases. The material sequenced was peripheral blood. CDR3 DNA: TGTGCCAGCAGCGTAGAAAGCGGGATCGCCTCCTACAATGAGCAGTTCTTC. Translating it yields CASSVESGIASYNEQFF.